This record looks at one T cell receptor (beta chain) sequence and its context. Its antigen is not known. A read error is possible here, since a much larger clone lies one base away. The data derive from a study of CD8+CD57+ T cells in acquired aplastic anemia. Background on the study: On average, sorted CD4+ and CD8+ cells gave roughly 3 ug of DNA. Regarding the study as a whole: Around 30 sequences, all CD8+ CDR3, were shared between patients and controls.

Sequenced patients had shown CD8+CD57+ cell expansion by flow cytometry. With no exception, the patients had severe acquired aplastic anemia. Genomic DNA, the template, was used for profiling of the TCR beta VDJ and CDR3. MiXCR, run by TCRdb on the reads, gives a single entry per CDR3 protein. Seen here are 190,000 or so distinct CDR3 sequences, around 48% observed once, and the top ten hold about 1.8%. The V gene lost 7 bases and the J gene lost 5 bases, with 14 bases spanning the gap. CDR1 and CDR2 (germline): LGHNA, YNFKEQ. The CDR3 length is 14 residues. The V gene is TRBV4-2, the J gene TRBJ1-4; tentatively, D is TRBD1 (6 bases). This TCR was sampled from a human donor with aplastic anemia. The sample was sorted CD4+, CD8+, or CD8+CD57+ T cells (not recorded which) from PBMCs. The DNA of the CDR3 is TGTGCCAGCAACCGGGACACGGGAAATGAAAAACTGTTTTTT. Its protein is CASNRDTGNEKLFF.